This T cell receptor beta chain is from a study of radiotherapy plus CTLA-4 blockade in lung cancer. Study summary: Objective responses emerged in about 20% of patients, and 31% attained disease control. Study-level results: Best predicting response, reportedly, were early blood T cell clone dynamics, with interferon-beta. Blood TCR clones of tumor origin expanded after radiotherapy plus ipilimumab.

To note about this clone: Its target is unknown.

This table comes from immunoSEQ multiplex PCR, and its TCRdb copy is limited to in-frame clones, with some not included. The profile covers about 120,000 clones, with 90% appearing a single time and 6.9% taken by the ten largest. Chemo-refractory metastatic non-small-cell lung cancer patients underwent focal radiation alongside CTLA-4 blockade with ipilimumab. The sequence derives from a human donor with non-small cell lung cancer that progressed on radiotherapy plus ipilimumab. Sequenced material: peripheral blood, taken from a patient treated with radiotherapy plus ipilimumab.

CDR3 bases: TGCGCCAGCAGCTTGGGCCCCGTTGGTGAGCAGTACTTC. Its protein is CASSLGPVGEQYF. J is TRBJ2-7 and V is TRBV5-1; D remains ambiguous. The CDR3 runs to 13 residues. In germline, CDR1 is SGHRS, CDR2 YFSETQ. Trimming shortened V by 0 bases and J by 7 bases, and 11 bases separated the two germline ends.